Following are 27 T cell receptor beta chains from one sample sequenced in a study of breast tumors, draining lymph nodes, adjacent tissues. The lymph nodes were axillary draining lymph nodes from breast cancer patients. A single record per CDR3 protein comes from TCRdb applying MiXCR to the multiplex PCR reads. The data show roughly 110,000 distinct CDR3 sequences, less than 40% seen once. The sequenced sample was axillary lymph node tissue. The origin of the receptors is a female donor with breast cancer. Some clones in this sample may be carry-over from other donors' samples.

The table lists this clonotype with many counts. V is TRBV28 and J is TRBJ2-1; TRBD2 matches 7 bases. Germline CDR1 MDHEN, CDR2 SYDVKM. The CDR3 has 15 residues. V was clipped by 6 bases and J by 10 bases; unmatched bases: 15. The CDR3 region has the DNA TGTGCCAGCAGCCGAAGGACTAGTCGGTTCGGGGAGCAGTTCTTC. Its translation is CASSRRTSRFGEQFF. The entire variable domain, with the rest obtained from reference TRBV28 and TRBJ2-1, is as follows: DVKVTQSSRYLVKRTGEKVFLECVQDMDHENMFWYRQDPGLGLRLIYFSYDVKMKEKGDIPEGYSVSREKKERFSLILESASTNQTSMYLCASSRRTSRFGEQFFGPGTRLTVL.

This clonotype showed up many times. This chain uses TRBV30 with TRBJ1-5, with no clear D. CDR1 and CDR2 from the germline V gene are GTSNPN and SVGIG (reference sequence). This CDR3 comprises 13 residues. Trimming removed 0 bases at V and 4 bases at J, with 7 bases between. The chain's CDR3 is CAWSVQANQPQHF. As DNA, the CDR3 is TGTGCCTGGAGTGTTCAGGCTAATCAGCCCCAGCATTTT.

The table lists this clonotype with many counts. The genes are TRBV5-1 and TRBJ2-2, with 7 bases aligning to TRBD2. Germline V lookup: CDR1 SGHRS, CDR2 YFSETQ. V was clipped by 3 bases and J by 5 bases; unmatched bases: 10. CDR3 size: 16 residues. CDR3 coding DNA: TGCGCCAGCAGCTCCGGTGGGGGGGTGAGGACCGGGGAGCTGTTTTTT. It translates to CASSSGGGVRTGELFF. Based on the CDR3 plus reference TRBV5-1 and TRBJ2-2, the full variable domain is KAGVTQTPRYLIKTRGQQVTLSCSPISGHRSVSWYQQTPGQGLQFLFEYFSETQRNKGNFPGRFSGRQFSNSRSEMNVSTLELGDSALYLCASSSGGGVRTGELFFGEGSRLTVL.

Worth noting for this clonotype: It is likely a read error, because the conserved phenylalanine at the end of the CDR3 is missing. The chain combines TRBV7-2 with TRBJ2-5, with D perhaps TRBD1 or TRBD2 (6 bases each). V dropped 5 bases and J dropped 5 bases, with 15 bases sitting between them. The CDR3 has 14 residues. Germline CDR1 is SGHTA and CDR2 is FQGNSA. In DNA form, the CDR3 reads TGTGCCAGCAGCCACCGGGGGCGGGGCGAGACCCAGTACCTC. This translates into CASSHRGRGETQYL.

A single count supports this clonotype. A much larger clone differs from this one at a single base, so this may be a read error. Without the conserved terminal phenylalanine or tryptophan, this CDR3 likely stems from a read error. This chain connects TRBV20-1 to TRBJ2-6; maybe TRBD1 (5 bases). From germline, CDR1 is DFQATT and CDR2 SNEGSKA (reference sequence). This CDR3 is built from 13 residues. The CDR3 bases are TGCAGTTGCGTGACCTCTGGGGCCAACGCCCTGACTTCC. Residues: CSCVTSGANALTS.

The chain combines TRBV6-4 with TRBJ2-3; 7 bases are a match to TRBD1. CDR1 and CDR2 from the germline V gene are MRHNA and SNTAGT. CDR3 size: 14 residues. The trim removed 3 bases at V and 4 bases at J, leaving 4 bases unmatched. For the CDR3, the DNA is TGTGCCAGCAGTGAAGCAGGGGGTGCAGATACGCAGTATTTT. Translating it yields CASSEAGGADTQYF.

This clonotype was counted at least ten times. The rearrangement joins TRBV7-2 to TRBJ2-2, with D perhaps TRBD1 (5 bases). CDR3 length: 14 residues. Germline V gene lookup returns CDR1 SGHTA and CDR2 FQGNSA. V gave up 5 bases and J gave up 8 bases, with 15 bases separating them. CDR3 protein: CASSPVGAAGELFF. The CDR3 DNA is TGTGCCAGCAGCCCCGTAGGGGCGGCGGGGGAGCTGTTTTTT.

This clonotype was seen at least ten times. This chain joins TRBV5-5 and TRBJ2-2, with TRBD1 matching 10 bases. CDR3 length equals 14 residues. Germline-derived CDR1 and CDR2 are SGHKS and YYEKEE (reference sequence). With 4 bases clipped from V and 7 bases from J, the junction kept 4 bases outside the gene matches. The CDR3 nucleotides read TGTGCCAGCAGCGCCGGACAGGGGGTCGGGGAGCTGTTTTTT. Protein product: CASSAGQGVGELFF.

Note on this clonotype: This may be a read error, as it is one base from a much larger clone. This chain joins TRBV6-5 and TRBJ1-2, with D unclear. The CDR3 contains 13 residues. Germline CDR1 reads MNHEY; CDR2 reads SVGAGI. V shed 6 bases and J shed 8 bases, with 16 bases lying between them. Here the CDR3 DNA reads TGTGCCAGCAGCATCAAAAATGGGAGCGGCTACACCTTC. Its translation is CASSIKNGSGYTF.

This clonotype has a count of ten or more. This chain joins TRBV5-4 and TRBJ2-6; 11 nucleotides line up with TRBD1. Trimming took 2 bases from V and 1 from J; bases not matched to a gene: 5. There are 18 residues in the CDR3. The germline gives CDR1 SGHNT, CDR2 YYREEE (reference sequence). CDR3 residues: CASSFGTGGWSGANVLTF. The CDR3 DNA follows: TGTGCCAGCAGCTTTGGGACAGGGGGGTGGTCTGGGGCCAACGTCCTGACTTTC.

Ten or more counts support this clonotype. The chain links TRBV20-1 to TRBJ1-5, with D tentatively TRBD1 (5 bases). V gave up 3 bases and J gave up 2 bases, with 8 bases separating them. Germline assignment: CDR1 DFQATT and CDR2 SNEGSKA (reference sequence). This CDR3 contains 13 residues. CDR3: CSASARGNQPQHF. The CDR3 DNA reads as TGCAGTGCTAGTGCCAGGGGCAATCAGCCCCAGCATTTT.

A remark on this clonotype: No DNA is shown, since the ends of the CDR3 on it are uncertain; the CDR3 is the one TCRdb lists. The V gene is TRBV7-2, the J gene TRBJ2-6; TRBD1 is taken as the D call from the table, unchecked against the DNA. A total of 22 residues make up the CDR3, ends included. The germline CDR1 and CDR2 sequences are SGHTA and FQGNSA. CDR3 region: CASSLGGASDTQYFGPGTRLTF.

This clonotype was detected ten times or more. The J gene is TRBJ1-6, the V gene TRBV6-2 or TRBV6-3; D is uncertain. Trimming removed 6 bases at V and 14 bases at J, with 17 bases between. Germline-derived CDR1 and CDR2 are MNHEY and SVGEGT. The CDR3 loop spans 13 amino acids. The CDR3 coding sequence is TGTGCCAGCAGGGTCCGCCAGATCTCGGCCCTCCACTTT. This gives the protein CASRVRQISALHF.

This clonotype was counted a few times. Since a much larger clone is just one base distant, this may be a read error. This chain joins TRBV20-1 and TRBJ2-1, with 7 bases fitting TRBD2. The V segment lost 3 bases and the J segment 9 bases; nucleotides outside the gene matches: 11. Germline values: CDR1 DFQATT, CDR2 SNEGSKA (reference sequence). CDR3 length: 14 amino acids. Here the CDR3 DNA reads TGCAGTGCTAGTTACAGCGGGGACGATGCTGAGCAGTTCTTC. Translation gives CSASYSGDDAEQFF.

This chain joins TRBV29-1 and TRBJ1-4; 7 nucleotides line up with TRBD1. Germline CDR1 reads SQVTM; CDR2 reads ANQGSEA. With 1 base clipped from V and 3 bases from J, the junction kept 5 bases outside the gene matches. This CDR3 contains 15 residues. This CDR3 reads CSVEGQGASNEKLFF. Written as DNA, the CDR3 is TGCAGCGTTGAAGGACAGGGAGCCTCTAATGAAAAACTGTTTTTT.

At least ten counts were recorded for this clonotype. The CDR3 here is CASSLGPTDTQYF. DNA of the CDR3: TGTGCCAGCAGCTTAGGTCCCACAGATACGCAGTATTTT. This chain joins TRBV11-3 and TRBJ2-3; D is unclear. V dropped 1 base and J dropped 2 bases, with 4 bases sitting between them. Germline values: CDR1 SGHNT, CDR2 YENEEA. This CDR3 is built from 13 residues.

The genes are TRBV7-8 and TRBJ1-1, with TRBD1 identical over 9 bases. CDR3 length: 16 residues. The V and J ends lost 5 bases and 0 bases, in that order; junction bases with no gene match: 7. Looked up from germline, CDR1 is SGHVS and CDR2 is FQNEAQ. This CDR3 is CASSITGGGMNTEAFF. As DNA, the CDR3 is TGTGCCAGCAGCATAACAGGGGGCGGAATGAACACTGAAGCTTTCTTT.

With regard to this clonotype: One end of the junction is discordant with germline, which a read error may explain. The chain has TRBV7-9 and TRBJ1-1, with TRBD1 identical over 7 bases. CDR1 is SEHNR, CDR2 FQNEAQ, per germline (reference sequence). CDR3 size: 16 residues. The DNA for the CDR3 is TGTGCCAGCAGCGCACCTCCGGGACAGATGAACACTGAACCTTTCTTT. Translated, it gives CASSAPPGQMNTEPFF.

This clonotype was recorded many times. V gene TRBV20-1 combines with J gene TRBJ2-7, with D perhaps matching TRBD1 (6 bases). Germline lookup yields CDR1 DFQATT and CDR2 SNEGSKA (reference sequence). The CDR3 spans 13 residues. Trimming removed 6 bases from V and 4 bases from J, with 16 bases in between. DNA for the CDR3: TGCAGTGCCCCAGGGGAGATGGGATACGAGCAGTACTTC. Protein: CSAPGEMGYEQYF.

This clonotype was counted many times. This sequence joins TRBV6-5 and TRBJ1-2; 9 bases fit TRBD1. V shed 2 bases and J 8 bases; nucleotides not matched to a gene: 9. This CDR3 has 15 residues. Germline-derived CDR1 and CDR2 are MNHEY and SVGAGI. The CDR3 nucleotides read TGTGCCAGCAGTTACCGATACAGGGGGCCAGGGGGCTACACCTTC. It is translated as CASSYRYRGPGGYTF.

This clonotype was counted ten times or more. The chain combines TRBV27 with TRBJ2-1; no reliable D call. V shed 2 bases and J shed 9 bases, with 5 bases lying between them. The CDR3 length is 11 residues. CDR1 and CDR2 from the germline V gene are MNHEY and SMNVEV (reference sequence). Here the CDR3 reads CASSLEGEQFF. The CDR3 DNA follows: TGTGCCAGCAGTTTAGAAGGTGAGCAGTTCTTC.

This clonotype was observed many times. A much larger clone is a single base away; this may be a read error. The chain employs TRBV20-1 and TRBJ2-5; 7 nucleotides match TRBD1. Germline CDR1 DFQATT, CDR2 SNEGSKA (reference sequence). J gave up 7 bases and V 3 bases, and 11 bases lay outside the gene matches. CDR3 length equals 14 residues. This CDR3 is CSARGQTKGATQYF. The CDR3 coding sequence is TGCAGTGCTAGGGGACAGACCAAGGGGGCGACCCAGTACTTC.

In this sample, this clonotype turned up a few times. For the CDR3, the DNA is TGTGCCAGCAGCGAGACTGCGAACACTGAAGCTTTCTTT. Protein: CASSETANTEAFF. J is TRBJ1-1 and V is TRBV11-2; D is ambiguous. CDR3 size: 13 residues. The germline CDR1 and CDR2 sequences are SGHAT and FQNNGV. V lost 5 bases to trimming and J lost 1 base, with 8 bases between them.

This clonotype has a single count. This rearrangement joins TRBV20-1 to TRBJ1-3; D is undetermined. Germline V gives CDR1 DFQATT, CDR2 SNEGSKA (reference sequence). V was clipped by 2 bases and J by 1 base, with 9 bases between them. The CDR3 is 14 amino acids. This chain's CDR3 is CSARTSGSGNTIYF. The DNA of the CDR3 is TGCAGTGCTAGAACGTCTGGTTCTGGAAACACCATATATTTT.

This clonotype was found a few times. A read error is possible here, since a much larger clone lies one base away. This chain links TRBV11-2 with TRBJ2-7; 9 bases match TRBD1. V trimming: 2 bases; J trimming: 6 bases; junction bases outside the gene matches: 5. Germline CDR1 SGHAT, CDR2 FQNNGV. The CDR3 runs 14 residues. CDR3 protein: CASSLRTGAVEQYF. As DNA, the CDR3 is TGTGCCAGCAGCTTAAGGACAGGGGCCGTCGAGCAGTACTTC.

This clonotype was observed at least ten times. The V and J genes are TRBV5-6 and TRBJ2-3; TRBD1 matches 7 bases. The V segment lost 2 bases and the J segment 0 bases; nucleotides outside the gene matches: 3. The CDR3 totals 15 residues. CDR1 SGHDT and CDR2 YYEEEE come from the germline V gene. CDR3 region: CASSFWDRSTDTQYF. CDR3 DNA: TGTGCCAGCAGCTTCTGGGACAGAAGCACAGATACGCAGTATTTT.

J is TRBJ2-3 and V is TRBV13; D unresolved. V was cut by 0 bases and J by 1 base, with 5 bases left in between. Germline loops: CDR1 PRHDT, CDR2 FYEKMQ (reference sequence). This CDR3 is built from 14 residues. As DNA, the CDR3 is TGTGCCAGCAGCTTAGGTCGGCGCACAGATACGCAGTATTTT. Translation: CASSLGRRTDTQYF.